Sequencing of this T cell receptor beta chain was carried out in a study of T cells in Graves' hyperthyroidism and ophthalmopathy. The source material, RNA transcripts, was used to amplify TCR beta CDR3 regions. An initial round of RT-PCR targeting the TCR CDR3 relied on the HTBI primer set. TCRdb reprocessed the multiplex PCR reads via MiXCR and lists one record per CDR3 protein. Counted here are roughly 350,000 distinct CDR3 sequences, roughly 15% occurring once; the ten biggest clones make up roughly 35%. The CDR3 covers 13 residues. Trimming pared 11 bases from V and 6 bases from J, leaving 19 bases between. Of note for this clonotype: A much larger clone differs by one base, so this may be a read error.

The receptor was isolated from a woman in her thirties or forties with Graves' ophthalmopathy. This chain links TRBV12-3 or TRBV12-4 with TRBJ2-5, with TRBD2 as a possible D gene (6 bases). Sequenced input: blood. The CDR3 sequence: CACGDSAGKTQYF. The CDR3 nucleotides are TGTGCCTGCGGGGACTCAGCTGGGAAGACCCAGTACTTC.